This T cell receptor (beta chain) was found in a study of shared clonotypes between healthy human individuals. Subsets obtained from CD4+ cells comprised CD45RA+ naive and CD45RA-negative memory cells. Study-wide findings and caveats: It was observed that 4% to 6% of naive CD4 clonotypes were shared across several donors.

Comment on this clone: Its specificity is not known.

Original data processing: As immunoSEQ supplied junction-only sequences (without quality scores), filtering differed. The data were produced by immunoSEQ multiplex PCR, yet TCRdb's version contains in-frame clones alone and is incomplete. V and J calls plus clone size are reproduced from that table; the DNA served to infer D and trimming. Of 2,500,000 or so clones listed, more than 90% are singletons. V was trimmed by 2 bases and J by 0 bases, leaving 8 bases between them. The CDR3 loop spans 15 amino acids. Germline loops: CDR1 MNHEY, CDR2 SMNVEV (reference sequence). The sequence derives from a man younger than 35 in good health. The genes are TRBV27 and TRBJ2-1; the D gene is possibly TRBD2 (5 bases). The sequencing sample was made of naive CD4+ T cells sorted from blood. Subset indicated: CD45RA+ positively selected. In DNA, the CDR3 is TGTGCCAGCAGTTTAGGGAGCCTCTCCTACAATGAGCAGTTCTTC. Its translation: CASSLGSLSYNEQFF.